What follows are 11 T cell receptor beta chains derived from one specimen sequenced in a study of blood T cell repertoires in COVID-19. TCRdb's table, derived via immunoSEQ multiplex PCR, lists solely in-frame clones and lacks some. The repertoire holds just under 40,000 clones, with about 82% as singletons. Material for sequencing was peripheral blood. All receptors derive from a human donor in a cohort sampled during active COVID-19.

CDR3 nucleotide sequence: TGTGCCAGCAGAGAAACCGGGACAGGGGGCGCCGGTGGCTACACCTTC. It yields the protein CASRETGTGGAGGYTF. The chain combines TRBV28 with TRBJ1-2, with 12 bases identical to TRBD1. CDR3 length: 16 amino acids. Trimming took 6 bases from V and 7 from J; bases not matched to a gene: 12. In germline, CDR1 is MDHEN, CDR2 SYDVKM.

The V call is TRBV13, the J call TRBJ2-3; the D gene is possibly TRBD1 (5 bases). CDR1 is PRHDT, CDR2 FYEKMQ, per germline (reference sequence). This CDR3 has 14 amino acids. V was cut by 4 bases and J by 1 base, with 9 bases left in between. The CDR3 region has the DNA TGTGCCAGCAGCTCCCAAGGGGGCACAGATACGCAGTATTTT. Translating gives CASSSQGGTDTQYF.

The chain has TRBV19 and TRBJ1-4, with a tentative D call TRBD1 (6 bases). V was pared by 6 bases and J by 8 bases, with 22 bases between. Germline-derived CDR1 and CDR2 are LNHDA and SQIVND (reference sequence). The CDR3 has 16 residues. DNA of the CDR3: TGTGCCAGTAGCCTATCCCAGGGGAACTTATTAGAAAAACTGTTTTTT. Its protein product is CASSLSQGNLLEKLFF.

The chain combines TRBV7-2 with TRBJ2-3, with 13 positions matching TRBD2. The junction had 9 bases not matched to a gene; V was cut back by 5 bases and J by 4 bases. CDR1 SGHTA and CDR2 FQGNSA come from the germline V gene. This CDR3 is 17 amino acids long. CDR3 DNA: TGTGCCAGCAGCCTAGGGACTAGCGGGATTCGGGCAGATACGCAGTATTTT. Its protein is CASSLGTSGIRADTQYF.

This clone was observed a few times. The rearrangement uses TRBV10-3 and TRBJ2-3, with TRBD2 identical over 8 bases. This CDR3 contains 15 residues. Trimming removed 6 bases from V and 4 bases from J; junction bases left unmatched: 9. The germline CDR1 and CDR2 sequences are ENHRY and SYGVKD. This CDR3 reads CAISPGAGESDTQYF. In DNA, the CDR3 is TGTGCCATCAGCCCCGGAGCGGGAGAATCAGATACGCAGTATTTT.

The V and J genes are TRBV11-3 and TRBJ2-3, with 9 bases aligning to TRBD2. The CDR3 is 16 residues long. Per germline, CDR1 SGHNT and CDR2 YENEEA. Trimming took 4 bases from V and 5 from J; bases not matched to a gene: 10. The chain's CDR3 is CASSSAGGQGGDTQYF. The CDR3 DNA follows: TGTGCCAGCAGCTCCGCGGGGGGGCAAGGTGGAGATACGCAGTATTTT.

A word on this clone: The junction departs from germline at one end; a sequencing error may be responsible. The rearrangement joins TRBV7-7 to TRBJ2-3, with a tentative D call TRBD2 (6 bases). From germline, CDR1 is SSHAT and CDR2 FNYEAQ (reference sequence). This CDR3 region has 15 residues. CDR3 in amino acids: CASSQGLAITDTQYF. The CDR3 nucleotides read TGTGCTAGCAGCCAGGGCCTAGCGATCACAGATACGCAGTATTTT.

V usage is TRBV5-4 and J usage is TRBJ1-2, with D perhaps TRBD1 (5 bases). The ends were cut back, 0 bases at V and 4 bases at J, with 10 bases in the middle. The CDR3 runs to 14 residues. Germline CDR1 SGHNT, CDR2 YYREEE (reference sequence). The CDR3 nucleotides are TGTGCCAGCAGCTTGGAAGGGGCTGTCTATGGCTACACCTTC. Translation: CASSLEGAVYGYTF.

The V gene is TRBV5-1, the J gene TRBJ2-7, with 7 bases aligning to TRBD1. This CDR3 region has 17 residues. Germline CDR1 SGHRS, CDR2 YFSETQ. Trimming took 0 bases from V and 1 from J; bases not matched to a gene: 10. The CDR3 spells CASSLGRLDRESYEQYF. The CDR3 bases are TGCGCCAGCAGCTTGGGCCGGCTCGACAGGGAGTCCTACGAGCAGTACTTC.

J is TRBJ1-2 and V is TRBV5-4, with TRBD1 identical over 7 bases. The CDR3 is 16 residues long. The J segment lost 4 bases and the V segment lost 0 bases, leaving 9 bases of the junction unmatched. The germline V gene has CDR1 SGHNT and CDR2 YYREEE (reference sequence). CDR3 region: CASSLEGGTALYGYTF. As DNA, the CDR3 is TGTGCCAGCAGCTTGGAAGGAGGGACAGCTCTCTATGGCTACACCTTC.

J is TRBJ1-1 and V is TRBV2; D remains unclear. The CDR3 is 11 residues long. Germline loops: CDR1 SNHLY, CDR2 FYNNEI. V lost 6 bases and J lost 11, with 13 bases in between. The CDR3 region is CASSQQIAAFF. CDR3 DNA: TGTGCCAGCAGCCAACAGATCGCGGCTTTCTTT. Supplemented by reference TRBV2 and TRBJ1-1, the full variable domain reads EPEVTQTPSHQVTQMGQEVILRCVPISNHLYFYWYRQILGQKVEFLVSFYNNEISEKSEIFDDQFSVERPDGSNFTLKIRSTKLEDSAMYFCASSQQIAAFFGQGTRLTVV.